These T cell receptor beta chains were read from a single sample in a study of cytomegalovirus exposure and HLA in healthy donors. Assay: immunoSEQ multiplex PCR; the TCRdb copy retains only in-frame clones and omits some. The sample contains roughly 180,000 clones, around 86% of which appear only once. The sequencing sample was made of PBMCs. The source is a man younger than 45 in good health and CMV-seropositive. CDR3s include the opening cysteine and the closing phenylalanine or tryptophan. The order of the fields is V gene, D gene, J gene, clone size, CDR3 protein, CDR3 DNA. D genes are given only for firm matches. Size is omitted from some rows. Given values are once, few, many or a class for expanded clones.

v_gene: TRBV7-6; d_gene: TRBD1; j_gene: TRBJ2-7; abundance: .; CDR3aa: CASSARQGADSYEQYF; CDR3nt: TGTGCCAGCAGCGCAAGACAGGGTGCCGACTCCTACGAGCAGTACTTC
v_gene: TRBV7-8; d_gene: .; j_gene: TRBJ1-1; abundance: .; CDR3aa: CASSFRGGATEAFF; CDR3nt: TGTGCCAGCAGCTTCAGGGGCGGGGCGACTGAAGCTTTCTTT
v_gene: TRBV5-4; d_gene: TRBD1; j_gene: TRBJ2-7; abundance: .; CDR3aa: CASSARGRGYEQYF; CDR3nt: TGTGCCAGCAGCGCCAGGGGGCGAGGCTACGAGCAGTACTTC
v_gene: TRBV7-2; d_gene: TRBD2; j_gene: TRBJ2-5; abundance: .; CDR3aa: CASSLFWGGDNPQTQYF; CDR3nt: TGTGCCAGCAGCTTATTTTGGGGGGGAGACAATCCCCAGACCCAGTACTTC
v_gene: TRBV27; d_gene: TRBD2; j_gene: TRBJ2-7; abundance: .; CDR3aa: CASSLSLGTIPSEQYF; CDR3nt: TGTGCCAGCAGTTTATCCCTCGGGACTATCCCCTCTGAGCAGTACTTC
v_gene: TRBV2; d_gene: .; j_gene: TRBJ1-2; abundance: .; CDR3aa: CASSQWSTTRGGYTF; CDR3nt: TGTGCCAGCAGTCAGTGGTCCACAACTCGCGGGGGCTACACCTTC
v_gene: TRBV10-2; d_gene: .; j_gene: TRBJ2-3; abundance: .; CDR3aa: CASSDGQIAPDTQYF; CDR3nt: TGCGCCAGCAGTGATGGCCAGATCGCCCCAGATACGCAGTATTTT
v_gene: TRBV14; d_gene: TRBD1; j_gene: TRBJ1-6; abundance: .; CDR3aa: CASSQWTGGAESPLHF; CDR3nt: TGTGCCAGCAGCCAGTGGACAGGGGGCGCGGAATCACCCCTCCACTTT
v_gene: TRBV5-6; d_gene: TRBD2; j_gene: TRBJ2-5; abundance: .; CDR3aa: CASSLRSSGQETQYF; CDR3nt: TGTGCCAGCAGCTTACGGTCTAGCGGACAAGAGACCCAGTACTTC
v_gene: TRBV2; d_gene: TRBD1; j_gene: TRBJ1-2; abundance: .; CDR3aa: CASTLRTGGDYGYTF; CDR3nt: TGTGCCAGCACCCTGAGGACAGGAGGGGACTATGGCTACACCTTC
v_gene: TRBV27; d_gene: .; j_gene: TRBJ2-3; abundance: .; CDR3aa: CASSEVGKVDTQYF; CDR3nt: TGTGCCAGCAGTGAAGTGGGGAAGGTAGATACGCAGTATTTT
v_gene: TRBV29-1; d_gene: TRBD1; j_gene: TRBJ2-7; abundance: .; CDR3aa: CSVPTGGYEQYF; CDR3nt: TGCAGCGTACCAACAGGGGGCTACGAGCAGTACTTC
v_gene: TRBV2; d_gene: TRBD1; j_gene: TRBJ2-5; abundance: .; CDR3aa: CASSLRQGNLETQYF; CDR3nt: TGTGCCAGCAGTCTCCGACAGGGGAACCTGGAGACCCAGTACTTC
v_gene: TRBV2; d_gene: .; j_gene: TRBJ1-3; abundance: .; CDR3aa: CASSEASNTIYF; CDR3nt: TGTGCCAGCAGTGAAGCGTCGAACACCATATATTTT
v_gene: TRBV15; d_gene: TRBD1; j_gene: TRBJ2-1; abundance: once; CDR3aa: CATSRDRGPSWQFF; CDR3nt: TGTGCCACCAGCAGAGATAGGGGGCCCAGTTGGCAGTTCTTC
v_gene: TRBV6-5; d_gene: .; j_gene: TRBJ1-2; abundance: .; CDR3aa: CASRAQGGYTF; CDR3nt: TGTGCCAGCAGAGCACAGGGAGGCTACACCTTC
v_gene: TRBV6-1; d_gene: .; j_gene: TRBJ2-7; abundance: .; CDR3aa: CASSELGRIYEQYF; CDR3nt: TGTGCCAGCAGTGAACTGGGCAGAATCTACGAGCAGTACTTC
v_gene: TRBV6-5; d_gene: .; j_gene: TRBJ1-4; abundance: .; CDR3aa: CASSYFISTNEKLFF; CDR3nt: TGTGCCAGCAGTTACTTTATCTCAACTAATGAAAAACTGTTTTTT
v_gene: TRBV2; d_gene: .; j_gene: TRBJ2-4; abundance: .; CDR3aa: CASSPDRNRNIQYF; CDR3nt: TGTGCCAGCAGCCCCGACAGAAATAGAAACATTCAGTACTTC
v_gene: TRBV10-3; d_gene: .; j_gene: TRBJ2-5; abundance: .; CDR3aa: CAITQDSGGTQYF; CDR3nt: TGTGCCATCACACAGGACAGTGGGGGAACCCAGTACTTC
v_gene: TRBV11-3; d_gene: .; j_gene: TRBJ2-5; abundance: once; CDR3aa: CASSLSETQYF; CDR3nt: TGTGCCAGCAGCTTATCAGAGACCCAGTACTTC
v_gene: TRBV30; d_gene: TRBD2; j_gene: TRBJ2-1; abundance: once; CDR3aa: CAWSVTRGGPNEQFF; CDR3nt: TGTGCCTGGAGTGTAACGCGGGGGGGCCCTAATGAGCAGTTCTTC
v_gene: TRBV9; d_gene: TRBD1; j_gene: TRBJ2-5; abundance: .; CDR3aa: CASSVGGTEETQYF; CDR3nt: TGTGCCAGCAGCGTAGGGGGGACAGAAGAGACCCAGTACTTC
v_gene: TRBV19; d_gene: .; j_gene: TRBJ2-7; abundance: .; CDR3aa: CASSSQGAYEQYF; CDR3nt: TGTGCCAGTAGTTCCCAGGGAGCCTACGAGCAGTACTTC
v_gene: TRBV7-9; d_gene: .; j_gene: TRBJ2-1; abundance: .; CDR3aa: CASRRGSNNEQFF; CDR3nt: TGTGCCAGCCGACGGGGAAGTAACAATGAGCAGTTCTTC
v_gene: TRBV9; d_gene: TRBD1; j_gene: TRBJ1-1; abundance: .; CDR3aa: CASSTSRGLTEAFF; CDR3nt: TGTGCCAGCAGCACAAGCAGGGGGCTCACTGAAGCTTTCTTT
v_gene: TRBV6-5; d_gene: .; j_gene: TRBJ2-7; abundance: .; CDR3aa: CASSYSAGQYYEQYF; CDR3nt: TGTGCCAGCAGTTACTCGGCGGGACAGTACTACGAGCAGTACTTC
v_gene: TRBV5-5; d_gene: .; j_gene: TRBJ1-1; abundance: .; CDR3aa: CASSPALNTEAFF; CDR3nt: TGTGCCAGCAGCCCTGCCTTGAACACTGAAGCTTTCTTT
v_gene: TRBV12-5; d_gene: .; j_gene: TRBJ2-7; abundance: once; CDR3aa: CASGQRPRLNSSYEQYF; CDR3nt: TGTGCTAGTGGCCAAAGACCCCGACTAAATTCCTCCTACGAGCAGTACTTC
v_gene: TRBV25-1; d_gene: .; j_gene: TRBJ1-5; abundance: .; CDR3aa: CASTPTGLDQPQHF; CDR3nt: TGTGCCAGCACCCCAACAGGATTAGATCAGCCCCAGCATTTT
v_gene: TRBV7-8; d_gene: .; j_gene: TRBJ1-5; abundance: .; CDR3aa: CASSWGGQSNQPQHF; CDR3nt: TGTGCCAGCAGCTGGGGGGGGCAGAGCAATCAGCCCCAGCATTTT
v_gene: TRBV9; d_gene: .; j_gene: TRBJ1-2; abundance: .; CDR3aa: CASSLRSGLTNYGYTF; CDR3nt: TGTGCCAGCAGCCTCCGGTCAGGCCTTACCAACTATGGCTACACCTTC
v_gene: TRBV6-5; d_gene: .; j_gene: TRBJ2-7; abundance: .; CDR3aa: CASSYDGRRSEQYF; CDR3nt: TGTGCCAGCAGTTACGACGGACGAAGGAGCGAGCAGTACTTC
v_gene: TRBV2; d_gene: .; j_gene: TRBJ2-1; abundance: once; CDR3aa: CASSELAGRGGNEQFF; CDR3nt: TGTGCCAGCAGTGAATTGGCAGGCCGAGGTGGGAATGAGCAGTTCTTC
v_gene: TRBV28; d_gene: .; j_gene: TRBJ2-5; abundance: .; CDR3aa: CASSLLGFEETQYF; CDR3nt: TGTGCCAGCAGTTTATTGGGCTTTGAAGAGACCCAGTACTTC
v_gene: TRBV5-4; d_gene: .; j_gene: TRBJ1-2; abundance: .; CDR3aa: CASSLLGQYGYTF; CDR3nt: TGTGCCAGCAGCTTGCTGGGGCAGTATGGCTACACCTTC
v_gene: TRBV27; d_gene: .; j_gene: TRBJ2-3; abundance: .; CDR3aa: CASDFRGPPDTQYF; CDR3nt: TGTGCCAGCGATTTCCGGGGCCCGCCAGATACGCAGTATTTT
v_gene: TRBV5-1; d_gene: .; j_gene: TRBJ2-5; abundance: .; CDR3aa: CASSVNGQWETQYF; CDR3nt: TGCGCCAGCAGCGTAAATGGACAGTGGGAGACCCAGTACTTC
v_gene: TRBV5-1; d_gene: .; j_gene: TRBJ1-5; abundance: .; CDR3aa: CASSLGLNQPQHF; CDR3nt: TGCGCCAGCAGCTTGGGGCTCAATCAGCCCCAGCATTTT
v_gene: TRBV6-1; d_gene: TRBD2; j_gene: TRBJ2-7; abundance: .; CDR3aa: CASSHQREGYEQYF; CDR3nt: TGTGCCAGCAGTCACCAGCGGGAGGGGTACGAGCAGTACTTC
v_gene: TRBV6-5; d_gene: TRBD1; j_gene: TRBJ2-2; abundance: .; CDR3aa: CASSGTGNTGELFF; CDR3nt: TGTGCCAGCAGTGGGACAGGGAACACCGGGGAGCTGTTTTTT
v_gene: TRBV15; d_gene: .; j_gene: TRBJ1-1; abundance: .; CDR3aa: CATSRDLGGTEAFF; CDR3nt: TGTGCCACCAGCAGAGATCTGGGGGGCACTGAAGCTTTCTTT
v_gene: TRBV7-3; d_gene: TRBD2; j_gene: TRBJ2-5; abundance: .; CDR3aa: CASSLQGGGLAGDRETQYF; CDR3nt: TGTGCCAGCAGCCTACAAGGGGGAGGACTAGCGGGAGATCGGGAGACCCAGTACTTC
v_gene: TRBV4-1; d_gene: TRBD1; j_gene: TRBJ2-7; abundance: .; CDR3aa: CASSQDGTGSYEQYF; CDR3nt: TGCGCCAGCAGCCAAGACGGGACAGGATCCTACGAGCAGTACTTC
v_gene: TRBV11-2; d_gene: TRBD2; j_gene: TRBJ2-1; abundance: few; CDR3aa: CASTKGGLDVFF; CDR3nt: TGTGCCAGCACCAAAGGTGGACTAGATGTGTTCTTC
v_gene: TRBV5-1; d_gene: .; j_gene: TRBJ2-7; abundance: .; CDR3aa: CASSLGGRIAEYEQYF; CDR3nt: TGCGCCAGCAGCTTGGGAGGCCGTATAGCTGAATACGAGCAGTACTTC
v_gene: TRBV2; d_gene: .; j_gene: TRBJ1-3; abundance: .; CDR3aa: CASSPDSLGTGNTIYF; CDR3nt: TGTGCCAGCAGCCCCGACAGTCTGGGCACTGGAAACACCATATATTTT
v_gene: TRBV7-2; d_gene: .; j_gene: TRBJ2-6; abundance: .; CDR3aa: CASSPNGANVLTF; CDR3nt: TGTGCCAGCAGCCCGAATGGGGCCAACGTCCTGACTTTC
v_gene: TRBV15; d_gene: .; j_gene: TRBJ2-1; abundance: .; CDR3aa: CATSRYYPRDNEQFF; CDR3nt: TGTGCCACCAGCAGGTATTACCCTAGAGACAATGAGCAGTTCTTC
v_gene: TRBV19; d_gene: .; j_gene: TRBJ2-1; abundance: few; CDR3aa: CASSIASPHEQFF; CDR3nt: TGTGCCAGTAGTATCGCCAGTCCACATGAGCAGTTCTTC
v_gene: TRBV7-2; d_gene: .; j_gene: TRBJ1-2; abundance: .; CDR3aa: CASSQRAGGYTF; CDR3nt: TGTGCCAGCAGCCAAAGAGCGGGTGGCTACACCTTC
v_gene: TRBV21-1; d_gene: .; j_gene: TRBJ1-4; abundance: .; CDR3aa: CASSKGAANEKLFF; CDR3nt: TGTGCCAGCAGCAAAGGGGCAGCGAATGAAAAACTGTTTTTT
v_gene: TRBV30; d_gene: .; j_gene: TRBJ1-1; abundance: .; CDR3aa: CAWSVRGIVTNTEAFF; CDR3nt: TGTGCCTGGAGTGTACGCGGGATAGTGACAAACACTGAAGCTTTCTTT
v_gene: TRBV5-6; d_gene: .; j_gene: TRBJ2-5; abundance: once; CDR3aa: CASSLAYRGLETQYF; CDR3nt: TGTGCCAGCAGCTTGGCATATCGGGGTTTGGAGACCCAGTACTTC
v_gene: TRBV7-3; d_gene: TRBD1; j_gene: TRBJ1-5; abundance: .; CDR3aa: CASSPGTGVGQPQHF; CDR3nt: TGTGCCAGCAGCCCCGGGACAGGGGTCGGTCAGCCCCAGCATTTT
v_gene: TRBV5-1; d_gene: .; j_gene: TRBJ2-7; abundance: .; CDR3aa: CASSLAGRTKPYEQYF; CDR3nt: TGCGCCAGCAGCTTGGCCGGGCGGACTAAACCCTACGAGCAGTACTTC